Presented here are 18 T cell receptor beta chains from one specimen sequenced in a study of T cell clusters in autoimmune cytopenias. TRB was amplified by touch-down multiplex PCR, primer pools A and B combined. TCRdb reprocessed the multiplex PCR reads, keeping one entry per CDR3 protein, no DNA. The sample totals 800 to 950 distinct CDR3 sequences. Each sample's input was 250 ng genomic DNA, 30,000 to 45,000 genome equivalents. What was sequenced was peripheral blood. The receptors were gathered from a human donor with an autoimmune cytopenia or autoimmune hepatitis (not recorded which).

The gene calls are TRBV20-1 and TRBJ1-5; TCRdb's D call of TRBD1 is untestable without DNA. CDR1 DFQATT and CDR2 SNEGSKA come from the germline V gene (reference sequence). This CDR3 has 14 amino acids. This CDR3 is CSAHRGQRNQPQHF.

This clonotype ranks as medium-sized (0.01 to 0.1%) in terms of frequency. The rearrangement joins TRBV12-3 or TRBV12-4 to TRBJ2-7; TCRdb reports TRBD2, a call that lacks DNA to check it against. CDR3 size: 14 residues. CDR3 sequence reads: CASSLERGGYEQYF.

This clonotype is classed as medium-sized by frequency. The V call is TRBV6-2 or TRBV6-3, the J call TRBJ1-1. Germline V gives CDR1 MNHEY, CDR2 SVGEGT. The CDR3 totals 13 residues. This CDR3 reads CASSLKKNTEAFF.

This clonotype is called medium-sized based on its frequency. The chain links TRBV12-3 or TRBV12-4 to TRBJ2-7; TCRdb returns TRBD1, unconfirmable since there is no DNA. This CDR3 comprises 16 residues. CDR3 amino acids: CASSLNYRGVRYEQYF.

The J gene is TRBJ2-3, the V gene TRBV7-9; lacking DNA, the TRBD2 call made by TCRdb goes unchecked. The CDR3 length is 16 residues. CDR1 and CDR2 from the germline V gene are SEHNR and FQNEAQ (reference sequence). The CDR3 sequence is CVSSQAAGFSTGTQYF.

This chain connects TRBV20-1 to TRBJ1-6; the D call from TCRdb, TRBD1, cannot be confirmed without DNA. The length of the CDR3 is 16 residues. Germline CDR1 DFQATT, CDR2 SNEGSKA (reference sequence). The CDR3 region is CSARRGGGVYNSPLHF.

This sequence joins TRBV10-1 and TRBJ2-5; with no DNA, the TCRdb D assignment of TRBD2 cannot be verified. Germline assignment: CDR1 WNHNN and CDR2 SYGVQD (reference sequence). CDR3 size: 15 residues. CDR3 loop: CASSEFGVLAETQYF.

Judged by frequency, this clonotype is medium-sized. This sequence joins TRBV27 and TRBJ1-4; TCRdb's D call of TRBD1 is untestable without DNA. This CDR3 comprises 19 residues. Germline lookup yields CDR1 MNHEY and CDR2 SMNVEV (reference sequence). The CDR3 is CASSLFFGTGTATNEKLFF. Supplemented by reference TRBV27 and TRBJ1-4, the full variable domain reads EAQVTQNPRYLITVTGKKLTVTCSQNMNHEYMSWYRQDPGLGLRQIYYSMNVEVTDKGDVPEGYKVSRKEKRNFPLILESPSPNQTSLYFCASSLFFGTGTATNEKLFFGSGTQLSVL.

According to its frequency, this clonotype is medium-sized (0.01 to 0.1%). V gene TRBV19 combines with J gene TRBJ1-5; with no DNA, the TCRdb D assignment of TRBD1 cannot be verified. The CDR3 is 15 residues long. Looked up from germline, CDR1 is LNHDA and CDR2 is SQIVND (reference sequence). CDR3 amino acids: CASSETGGSNQPQHF.

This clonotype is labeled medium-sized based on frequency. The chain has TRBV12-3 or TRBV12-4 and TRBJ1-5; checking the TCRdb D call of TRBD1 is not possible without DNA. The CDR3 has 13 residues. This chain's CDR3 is CASSPQGVETQHF.

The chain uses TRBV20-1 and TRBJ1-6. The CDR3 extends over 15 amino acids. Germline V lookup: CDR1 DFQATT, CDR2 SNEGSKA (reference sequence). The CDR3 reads CSARRTSSYNSPLHF.

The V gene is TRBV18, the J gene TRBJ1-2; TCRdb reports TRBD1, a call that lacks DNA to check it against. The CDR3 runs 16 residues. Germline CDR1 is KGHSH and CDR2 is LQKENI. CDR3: CASSPQTGGASYGYTF.

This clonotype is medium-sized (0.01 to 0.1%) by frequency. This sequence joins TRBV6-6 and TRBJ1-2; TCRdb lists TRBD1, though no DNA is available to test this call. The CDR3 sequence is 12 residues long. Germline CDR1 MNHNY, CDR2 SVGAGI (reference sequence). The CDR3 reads CASEGGGYGYTF.

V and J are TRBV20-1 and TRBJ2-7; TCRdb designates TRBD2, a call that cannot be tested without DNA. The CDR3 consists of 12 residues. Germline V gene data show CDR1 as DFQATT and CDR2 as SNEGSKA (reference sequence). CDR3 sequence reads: CSAGGGTYEQYF.

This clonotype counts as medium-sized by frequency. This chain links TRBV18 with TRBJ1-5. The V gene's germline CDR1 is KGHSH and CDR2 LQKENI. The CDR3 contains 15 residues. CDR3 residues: CASSPGRVSNQPQHF.

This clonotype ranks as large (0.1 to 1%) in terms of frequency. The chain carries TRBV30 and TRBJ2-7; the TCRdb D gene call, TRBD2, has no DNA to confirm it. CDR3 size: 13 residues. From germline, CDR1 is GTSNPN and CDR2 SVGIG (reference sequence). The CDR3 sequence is CAGTASSPYEQYF.

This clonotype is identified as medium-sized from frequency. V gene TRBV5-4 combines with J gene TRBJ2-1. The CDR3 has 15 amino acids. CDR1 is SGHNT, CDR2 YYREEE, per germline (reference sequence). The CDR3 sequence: CASSLGGAPDNEQFF.

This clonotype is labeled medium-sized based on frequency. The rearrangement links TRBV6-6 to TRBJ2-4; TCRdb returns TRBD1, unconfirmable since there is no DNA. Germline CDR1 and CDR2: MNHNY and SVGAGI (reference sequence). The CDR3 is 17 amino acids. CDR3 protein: CASSYSSGAVAKNIQYF.